This T cell receptor (beta chain) was found in a study of T-cell reconstitution after alpha-beta-depleted transplantation in children. The CDR3 totals 14 residues. Germline V CDR1 and CDR2: SGHRS, YFSETQ. Trimming removed 0 bases at V and 2 bases at J, with 7 bases between. During its preparation, the TCRbeta library received unique molecular identifiers. Via MiXCR, TCRdb re-called the PCR reads, giving one row per CDR3 protein. The table shows just over 950,000 distinct CDR3 sequences, with about 31% occurring only once. This receptor was obtained from a boy in the first two years of life who had a stem cell transplant for SCID, so the T cells may come from the graft donor. This chain connects TRBV5-1 to TRBJ2-3, with D uncertain. Material: PBMCs, mostly from graft donor cells, obtained 360 days after TCRalphabeta/CD19-depleted stem cell transplant. Here the CDR3 reads CASSLGGYTDTQYF. The CDR3 DNA is TGCGCCAGCAGCTTGGGAGGCTACACAGATACGCAGTATTTT. The full variable domain, with the rest looked up from reference TRBV5-1 and TRBJ2-3, is KAGVTQTPRYLIKTRGQQVTLSCSPISGHRSVSWYQQTPGQGLQFLFEYFSETQRNKGNFPGRFSGRQFSNSRSEMNVSTLELGDSALYLCASSLGGYTDTQYFGPGTRLTVL.